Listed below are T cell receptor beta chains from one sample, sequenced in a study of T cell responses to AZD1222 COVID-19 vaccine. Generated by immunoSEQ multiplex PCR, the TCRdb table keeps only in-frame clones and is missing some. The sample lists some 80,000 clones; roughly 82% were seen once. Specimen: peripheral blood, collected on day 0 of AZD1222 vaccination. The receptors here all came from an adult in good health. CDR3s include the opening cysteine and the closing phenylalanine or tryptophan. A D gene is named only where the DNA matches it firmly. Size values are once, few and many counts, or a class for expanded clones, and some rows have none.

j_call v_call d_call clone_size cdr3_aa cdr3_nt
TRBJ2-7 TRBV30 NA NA CAWRPLQATSYEQYF TGTGCCTGGAGACCCCTCCAGGCGACCTCCTACGAGCAGTACTTC
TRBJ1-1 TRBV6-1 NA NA CASSSNLGEYEAFF TGTGCCAGCAGTTCCAATCTCGGGGAGTATGAAGCTTTCTTT
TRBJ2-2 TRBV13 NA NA CASSLGAGVSTGELFF TGTGCCAGCAGCTTAGGGGCAGGGGTGAGCACCGGGGAGCTGTTTTTT
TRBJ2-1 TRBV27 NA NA CASSFSVGNRHNEQFF TGTGCCAGCAGTTTCTCCGTTGGGAACCGACACAATGAGCAGTTCTTC
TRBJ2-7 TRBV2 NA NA CASRSATGRTYEQYF TGTGCCAGCAGGTCGGCTACAGGGAGGACCTACGAGCAGTACTTC
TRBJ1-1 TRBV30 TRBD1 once CAWGDRENTEAFF TGTGCCTGGGGAGACAGGGAGAACACTGAAGCTTTCTTT
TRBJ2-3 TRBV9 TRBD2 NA CASTLNTGGAQYF TGTGCCAGCACCTTAAACACGGGGGGGGCGCAGTATTTT
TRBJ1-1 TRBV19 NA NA CASSSRTSMNTEAFF TGTGCCAGTAGCTCGAGGACGTCCATGAACACTGAAGCTTTCTTT
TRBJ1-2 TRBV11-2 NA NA CASSLVGPYGYTF TGTGCCAGCAGCTTAGTTGGTCCCTATGGCTACACCTTC
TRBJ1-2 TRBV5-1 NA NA CASSLGQNYGYTF TGCGCCAGCAGCTTGGGCCAGAACTATGGCTACACCTTC
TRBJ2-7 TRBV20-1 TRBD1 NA CSASEGTGTYEQYF TGCAGTGCTAGTGAGGGGACAGGGACCTACGAGCAGTACTTC
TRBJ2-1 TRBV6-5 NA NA CASSYSRGREQFF TGTGCCAGCAGTTACTCCCGAGGGAGGGAGCAGTTCTTC
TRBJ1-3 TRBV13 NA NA CASSLIRDFSGNTIYF TGTGCCAGCAGCTTAATCAGGGACTTCTCTGGAAACACCATATATTTT
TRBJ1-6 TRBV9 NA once CASSVEPGAKNSPLHF TGTGCCAGCAGCGTAGAGCCGGGGGCGAAGAATTCACCCCTCCACTTT
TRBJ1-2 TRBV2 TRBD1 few CASSERDEGAGGYTF TGTGCCAGCAGTGAAAGGGATGAGGGGGCCGGCGGCTACACCTTC
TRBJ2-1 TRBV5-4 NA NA CASSPAGIRGNEQFF TGTGCCAGCAGCCCGGCCGGGATCCGGGGCAATGAGCAGTTCTTC
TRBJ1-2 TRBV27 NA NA CASSRADRYGYTF TGTGCCAGCAGTCGCGCGGATCGGTATGGCTACACCTTC
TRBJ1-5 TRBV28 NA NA CASSLGRGRAASNQPQHF TGTGCCAGCAGTTTAGGCAGGGGACGGGCGGCTAGCAATCAGCCCCAGCATTTT
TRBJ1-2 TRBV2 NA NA CASDRLLSYGYTF TGTGCCAGCGACCGACTACTGAGCTATGGCTACACCTTC
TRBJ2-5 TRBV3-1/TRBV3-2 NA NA CASSPPAGTRIQETQYF TGTGCCAGCAGCCCCCCTGCGGGGACAAGAATCCAAGAGACCCAGTACTTC
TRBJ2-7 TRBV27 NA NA CASNGVETGGHEQYF TGTGCCAGCAACGGAGTGGAGACAGGTGGCCACGAGCAGTACTTC
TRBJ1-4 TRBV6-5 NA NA CASRVGQTNEKLFF TGTGCCAGCAGAGTTGGACAGACTAATGAAAAACTGTTTTTT
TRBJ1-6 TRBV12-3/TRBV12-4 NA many CASSTGNNSPLHF TGTGCCAGCAGTACAGGCAATAATTCACCCCTCCACTTT
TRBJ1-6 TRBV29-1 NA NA CSPKGVDSSYNSPLHF TGCAGCCCCAAGGGGGTGGATAGCTCCTATAATTCACCCCTCCACTTT
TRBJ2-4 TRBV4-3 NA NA CASSQDLRGHAYF TGCGCCAGCAGCCAAGATCTAAGGGGACATGCATACTTC
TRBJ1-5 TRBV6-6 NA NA CASSRPGVAGNQPQHF TGTGCCAGCAGTCGACCAGGGGTAGCGGGCAATCAGCCCCAGCATTTT
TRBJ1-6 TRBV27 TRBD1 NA CASRAGDRGLPLHF TGTGCCAGCAGAGCTGGGGACAGGGGGTTACCCCTCCACTTT
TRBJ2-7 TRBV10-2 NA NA CASSEVYEQYF TGCGCCAGCAGTGAGGTTTACGAGCAGTACTTC
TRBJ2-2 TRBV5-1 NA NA CASSLNTGELFF TGCGCCAGCAGCCTTAACACCGGGGAGCTGTTTTTT
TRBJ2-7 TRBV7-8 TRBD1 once CASSPDGQGRHEQYF TGTGCCAGCAGCCCCGATGGACAGGGGCGGCACGAGCAGTACTTC
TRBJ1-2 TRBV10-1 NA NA CASSGGPIYTF TGCGCCAGCAGTGGGGGGCCGATATACACCTTC
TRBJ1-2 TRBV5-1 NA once CASRPAWDTSPYGYTF TGCGCCAGCAGGCCCGCTTGGGACACCTCCCCATATGGCTACACCTTC